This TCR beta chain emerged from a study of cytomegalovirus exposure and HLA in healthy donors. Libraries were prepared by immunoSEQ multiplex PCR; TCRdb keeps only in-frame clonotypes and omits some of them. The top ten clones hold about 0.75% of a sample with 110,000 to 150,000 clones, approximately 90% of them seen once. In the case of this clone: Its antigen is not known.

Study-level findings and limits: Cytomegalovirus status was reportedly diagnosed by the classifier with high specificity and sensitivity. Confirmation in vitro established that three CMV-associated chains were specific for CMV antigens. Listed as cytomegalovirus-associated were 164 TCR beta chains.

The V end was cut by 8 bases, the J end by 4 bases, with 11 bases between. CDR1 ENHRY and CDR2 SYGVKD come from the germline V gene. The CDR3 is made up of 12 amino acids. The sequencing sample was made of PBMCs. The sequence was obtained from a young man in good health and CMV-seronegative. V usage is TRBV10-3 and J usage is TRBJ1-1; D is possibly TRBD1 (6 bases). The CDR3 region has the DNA TGTGCCATCGCAGGGGTTTCCACTGAAGCTTTCTTT. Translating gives CAIAGVSTEAFF.